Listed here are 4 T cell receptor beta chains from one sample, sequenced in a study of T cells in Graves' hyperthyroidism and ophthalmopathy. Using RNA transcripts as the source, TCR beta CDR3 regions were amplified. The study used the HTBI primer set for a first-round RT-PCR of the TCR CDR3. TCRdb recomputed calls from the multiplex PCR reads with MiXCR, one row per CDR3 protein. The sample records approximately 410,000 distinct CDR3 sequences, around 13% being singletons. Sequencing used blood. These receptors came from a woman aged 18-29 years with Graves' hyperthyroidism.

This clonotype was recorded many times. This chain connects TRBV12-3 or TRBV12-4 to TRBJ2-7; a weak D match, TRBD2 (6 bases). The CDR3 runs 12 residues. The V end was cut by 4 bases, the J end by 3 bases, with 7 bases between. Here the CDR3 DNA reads TGTGCCAGCAGTTGGGGGGTCTACGAGCAGTACTTC. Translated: CASSWGVYEQYF.

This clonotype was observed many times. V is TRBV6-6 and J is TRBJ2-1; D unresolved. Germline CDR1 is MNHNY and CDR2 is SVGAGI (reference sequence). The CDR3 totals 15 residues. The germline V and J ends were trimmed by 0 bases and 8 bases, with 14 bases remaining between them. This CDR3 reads CASSYSGQLLDEQFF. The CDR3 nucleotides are TGTGCCAGCAGTTACTCGGGTCAGCTCCTCGATGAGCAGTTCTTC.

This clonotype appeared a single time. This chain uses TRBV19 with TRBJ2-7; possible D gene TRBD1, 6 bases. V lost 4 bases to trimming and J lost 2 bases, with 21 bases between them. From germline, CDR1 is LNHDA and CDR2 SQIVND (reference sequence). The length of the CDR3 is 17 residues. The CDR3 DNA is TGTGCCAGTAGTAGGGCAGGGTGGACAGATCGGCCCTACGAGCAGTACTTC. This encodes CASSRAGWTDRPYEQYF. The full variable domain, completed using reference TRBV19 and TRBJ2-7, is DGGITQSPKYLFRKEGQNVTLSCEQNLNHDAMYWYRQDPGQGLRLIYYSQIVNDFQKGDIAEGYSVSREKKESFPLTVTSAQKNPTAFYLCASSRAGWTDRPYEQYFGPGTRLTVT.

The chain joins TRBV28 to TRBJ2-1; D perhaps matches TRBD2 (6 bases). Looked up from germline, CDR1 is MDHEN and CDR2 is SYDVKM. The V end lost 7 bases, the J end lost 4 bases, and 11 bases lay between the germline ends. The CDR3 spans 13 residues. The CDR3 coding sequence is TGTGCCAGCACAACTAGCCCTTACAATGAGCAGTTCTTC. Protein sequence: CASTTSPYNEQFF.